The 17 T cell receptor beta chains presented below share a single source sample, sequenced in a study of cytomegalovirus exposure and HLA in healthy donors (dated by TCRdb to 2016 to 2017). The library was built by means of the immunoSEQ multiplex PCR assay. The multiplex PCR relied on a mix of 60 forward primers for TCR Vbeta segments and 13 reverse primers for TCR Jbeta segments. TCRdb obtained this table from immuneACCESS and retained in-frame rearrangements with V and J assigned. These tables miss some clones; where compared with another copy, unresolved V genes account for less than half of the shortfall, and the remainder is unexplained. The sample data list 90,000 to 150,000 clones, and about three quarters of these were observed just once. The ten largest clones represent 3.3% of the sample. Sequenced: PBMCs. The receptors shown here come from a woman aged 25 to 39 in good health and CMV-seropositive.

This clone was seen more than once but under ten times. In DNA form, the CDR3 reads TGTGCCAGTAGTGGGACAGGACGAGGGGAGCTGTTTTTT. Amino acids: CASSGTGRGELFF. The chain employs TRBV19 and TRBJ2-2; TRBD1 matches at 8 bases. V shed 5 bases, J shed 8 bases, and the junction held 4 bases outside the gene matches. CDR3 length: 13 amino acids. CDR1 is LNHDA and CDR2 is SQIVND in the germline V gene (reference sequence).

The chain combines TRBV9 with TRBJ2-1; 9 bases line up with TRBD1. Germline V gene sequence: CDR1 SGDLS, CDR2 YYNGEE. J lost 9 bases, V lost 0 bases, and 16 bases had no gene match. This CDR3 is built from 18 residues. The CDR3 DNA sequence: TGTGCCAGCAGCGTAGTAAGGGTCGGGACAGGGTTTTCGGCTGAGCAGTTCTTC. The encoded protein is CASSVVRVGTGFSAEQFF.

This chain uses TRBV4-3 with TRBJ2-3, with TRBD2 identical over 8 bases. The CDR3 is 15 residues long. V lost 5 bases and J lost 4; bases outside the gene matches: 8. The germline gives CDR1 LGHNA, CDR2 YSLEER. As DNA, the CDR3 is TGCGCCAGCAGCAGATTCCGGGGGGGCGCAGATACGCAGTATTTT. Protein product: CASSRFRGGADTQYF.

V and J are TRBV4-2 and TRBJ1-2; D call uncertain. The CDR3 is made up of 13 amino acids. Germline V lookup: CDR1 LGHNA, CDR2 YNFKEQ. V was clipped by 0 bases and J by 8 bases, with 10 bases between them. CDR3 DNA: TGTGCCAGCAGCCAAGATTGGAGAGGGGGCTACACCTTC. This codes for CASSQDWRGGYTF.

The rearrangement uses TRBV7-2 and TRBJ2-6; D perhaps matches TRBD1 (5 bases). Germline CDR1 SGHTA, CDR2 FQGNSA. This CDR3 is built from 15 residues. Trimming cost V 5 bases and J 0 bases, with 8 bases left between them. The CDR3 loop reads CASSQQVSGANVLTF. The CDR3 bases are TGTGCCAGCAGCCAACAGGTCTCTGGGGCCAACGTCCTGACTTTC.

The J gene is TRBJ2-5, the V gene TRBV19; maybe TRBD2 (5 bases). From germline, CDR1 is LNHDA and CDR2 SQIVND (reference sequence). V was trimmed by 4 bases and J by 3 bases, leaving 21 bases between them. This CDR3 is 17 amino acids long. Written as DNA, the CDR3 is TGTGCCAGTAGTAAGGGTCCGTGGGCGGTCGGGGAAGAGACCCAGTACTTC. Its translation: CASSKGPWAVGEETQYF.

The chain links TRBV5-1 to TRBJ2-4, with a possible D match to TRBD1 (6 bases). The CDR3 spans 15 residues. Looked up from germline, CDR1 is SGHRS and CDR2 is YFSETQ. Deletions cut 6 bases from V and 4 bases from J, with 17 bases between. The CDR3 bases are TGCGCCAGCACCTACGATGGGGACACGAAAAACATTCAGTACTTC. As protein: CASTYDGDTKNIQYF. Full variable domain (rest looked up from reference TRBV5-1 and TRBJ2-4): KAGVTQTPRYLIKTRGQQVTLSCSPISGHRSVSWYQQTPGQGLQFLFEYFSETQRNKGNFPGRFSGRQFSNSRSEMNVSTLELGDSALYLCASTYDGDTKNIQYFGAGTRLSVL.

The V and J genes are TRBV27 and TRBJ2-2, with 7 bases aligning to TRBD1. CDR3 size: 14 residues. V shed 2 bases, J shed 7 bases, and the junction held 4 bases outside the gene matches. The V gene's germline CDR1 is MNHEY and CDR2 SMNVEV (reference sequence). The CDR3 DNA reads as TGTGCCAGCAGTTTAAGACAGGGCCTCGGGGAGCTGTTTTTT. Protein product: CASSLRQGLGELFF.

The gene calls are TRBV28 and TRBJ1-5; TRBD1 matches 7 bases. V lost 4 bases to trimming and J lost 7 bases; unmatched junction nucleotides: 10. The CDR3 has 15 residues. The germline CDR1 and CDR2 sequences are MDHEN and SYDVKM. The CDR3 nucleotides read TGTGCCAGCAGTTCGTACAGGGGCCCCCGACAGCCCCAGCATTTT. Translation gives CASSSYRGPRQPQHF.

The V gene is TRBV9, the J gene TRBJ2-5; D is ambiguous. CDR3 length: 13 residues. Trimming left V 4 bases short and J 7 bases short, with 14 bases between. Germline lookup yields CDR1 SGDLS and CDR2 YYNGEE. The CDR3 region is CASSQDPSGTQYF. The CDR3 DNA is TGTGCCAGCAGCCAAGATCCATCGGGGACCCAGTACTTC.

The chain combines TRBV19 with TRBJ2-2; 13 nucleotides agree with TRBD2. After removal of 4 bases from V and 7 bases from J, the junction contained 9 bases not matched to a gene. CDR3 size: 17 residues. Germline lookup yields CDR1 LNHDA and CDR2 SQIVND (reference sequence). The CDR3, as DNA: TGTGCCAGTAGTAAACTGGGGACTAGCGGGGTTGGCGGGGAGCTGTTTTTT. Its protein is CASSKLGTSGVGGELFF.

The count of this clone is one. This chain links TRBV18 with TRBJ1-1; possibly TRBD1 for D (5 bases). Per germline, CDR1 KGHSH and CDR2 LQKENI. This CDR3 contains 15 residues. The V and J ends lost 3 bases and 5 bases respectively, with 16 bases between them. CDR3 in amino acids: CASSPPGGGGTEAFF. The CDR3 coding sequence is TGTGCCAGCTCACCGCCGGGCGGGGGGGGAACTGAAGCTTTCTTT.

J is TRBJ1-1 and V is TRBV15; 7 nucleotides line up with TRBD1. The CDR3 runs 14 residues. Trimming at V came to 4 bases and at J to 6 bases, leaving 8 bases not matched to a gene. CDR1 LNHNV and CDR2 YYDKDF come from the germline V gene (reference sequence). The DNA of the CDR3 is TGTGCCACCAGCATGAGAAGGGGGCGGCCTGAAGCTTTCTTT. Its translation: CATSMRRGRPEAFF.

This clone was picked up one time. The V call is TRBV28, the J call TRBJ1-6, with D unclear. CDR3 size: 14 residues. Germline V lookup: CDR1 MDHEN, CDR2 SYDVKM. V lost 3 bases, J lost 7 bases, and 10 bases lay in between. In nucleotides, the CDR3 is TGTGCCAGCAGTTTCGTAACAGCAAATTCACCCCTCCACTTT. This translates into CASSFVTANSPLHF.

The V call is TRBV5-1, the J call TRBJ1-1, with 8 positions matching TRBD1. The germline gives CDR1 SGHRS, CDR2 YFSETQ. The junction had 9 bases not matched to a gene; V was cut back by 7 bases and J by 1 base. CDR3 length: 15 residues. The CDR3 region is CASGQGAPGNTEAFF. For the CDR3, the DNA is TGCGCCAGCGGGCAGGGGGCGCCGGGGAACACTGAAGCTTTCTTT.

This clone was detected only a few times. The V gene is TRBV7-9, the J gene TRBJ2-1; D is uncertain. The CDR3 length is 16 residues. V lost 2 bases and J 7 bases, leaving 18 bases between the germline ends. The V gene's germline CDR1 is SEHNR and CDR2 FQNEAQ (reference sequence). The CDR3 here is CASSLSLVSAENEQFF. CDR3 sequence (DNA): TGTGCCAGCAGCTTAAGTCTGGTCAGCGCGGAAAATGAGCAGTTCTTC.

The gene calls are TRBV4-2 and TRBJ2-5; D may be TRBD2 (6 bases). Trimming stripped 0 bases from V and 7 bases from J, with 15 bases between. Germline assignment: CDR1 LGHNA and CDR2 YNFKEQ. The CDR3 has 15 residues. As DNA, the CDR3 is TGTGCCAGCAGCCAAGAGGGGGGTAGCTCGCGGACCCAGTACTTC. As protein: CASSQEGGSSRTQYF.